This T cell receptor (beta chain) was profiled in a study of OX40 agonist ivuxolimab in advanced cancers. CDR3 size: 15 residues. Germline-derived CDR1 and CDR2 are MGHDK and SYGVNS. Deletions cut 1 base from V and 1 base from J, with 7 bases between. Some clones are missing from TCRdb's copy, which holds only in-frame ones; the method was immunoSEQ multiplex PCR. The profile shows tens of thousands of clones, 75% to 90% of them singletons. The specimen comprised CD4+ or CD8+ T cells sorted from blood, sampled in a trial of the OX40 agonist ivuxolimab. The chain recombines TRBV25-1 with TRBJ2-2; D is undetermined. This clonotype was sampled from an adult with an advanced solid tumor such as melanoma, head and neck, liver or kidney cancer. The CDR3 loop reads CASSESGWNTGELFF. For the CDR3, the DNA is TGTGCCAGCAGTGAATCGGGCTGGAACACCGGGGAGCTGTTTTTT.